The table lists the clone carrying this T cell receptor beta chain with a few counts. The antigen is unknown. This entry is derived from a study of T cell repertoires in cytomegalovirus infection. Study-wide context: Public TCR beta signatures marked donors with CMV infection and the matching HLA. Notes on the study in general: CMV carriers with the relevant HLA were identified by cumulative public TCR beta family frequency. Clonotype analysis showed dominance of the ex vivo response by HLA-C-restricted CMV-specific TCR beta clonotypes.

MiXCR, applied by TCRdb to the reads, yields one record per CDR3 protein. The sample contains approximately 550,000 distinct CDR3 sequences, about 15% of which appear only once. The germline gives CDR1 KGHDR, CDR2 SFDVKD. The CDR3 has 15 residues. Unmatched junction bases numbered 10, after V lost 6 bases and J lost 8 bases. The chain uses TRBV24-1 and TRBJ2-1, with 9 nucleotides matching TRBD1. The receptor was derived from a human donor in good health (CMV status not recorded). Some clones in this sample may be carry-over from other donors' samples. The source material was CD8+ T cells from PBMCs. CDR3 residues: CATSSRGDRVYEQFF. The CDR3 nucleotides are TGTGCCACCAGTTCCAGGGGGGACAGGGTCTATGAGCAGTTCTTC.